Shown below are 29 T cell receptor beta chains from a single sample sequenced in a study of CXCR3-negative and CXCR3-positive naive CD8 T cells. General observations from the study: The study found more hydrophobic TRB CDR3s in CXCR3-positive naive cells than in CXCR3-negative naive cells.

Their cognate antigens are unknown. 5' RACE with UMI labels generated the TRB cDNA libraries. TCRdb re-analyzed the 5' RACE reads; it lists each CDR3 protein once, without DNA. The record lists about 63,000 distinct CDR3 sequences, of which the ten most abundant hold over 4%. Sequenced input: naive CXCR3+ CD8+ T cells from blood. This sample's subset: CD45RO-CCR7+CD27+CD95- naive CD8+ T cells expressing CXCR3 (TNR3+). These receptors all come from a human donor in good health. Some clones in this sample may be carry-over from other donors' samples.

The chain employs TRBV5-5 and TRBJ2-2; the D gene TCRdb calls, TRBD1, cannot be checked with no DNA. Germline assignment: CDR1 SGHKS and CDR2 YYEKEE (reference sequence). CDR3 length: 16 residues. The CDR3 sequence: CASSKDRVGRSGELFF.

CDR3: CASSQVAGSTDTQYF. The chain recombines TRBV4-1 with TRBJ2-3; TCRdb designates TRBD2, a call that cannot be tested without DNA. Germline assignment: CDR1 MGHRA and CDR2 YSYEKL. The CDR3 is 15 amino acids.

The chain joins TRBV7-9 to TRBJ2-5; TCRdb names TRBD2, which stays unverified in the absence of DNA. The germline CDR1 and CDR2 sequences are SEHNR and FQNEAQ (reference sequence). The CDR3 is 16 amino acids. CDR3 residues: CASSSTAEGTQETQYF.

Considering frequency, this clonotype is medium-sized. The rearrangement links TRBV6-4 to TRBJ2-3; TCRdb's D call of TRBD2 is untestable without DNA. Germline CDR1 is MRHNA and CDR2 is SNTAGT. This CDR3 has 15 amino acids. CDR3 in amino acids: CASSERGGASDTQYF.

The V and J genes are TRBV21-1 and TRBJ1-2; TCRdb proposes TRBD1, but this gene call is untestable without DNA. TRBV21-1 is recorded as a pseudogene. CDR3 size: 14 residues. CDR3 loop: CASSIDRDSDGYTF.

V is TRBV11-2 and J is TRBJ2-5; TCRdb reports TRBD1, a call that lacks DNA to check it against. This CDR3 contains 16 residues. CDR1 SGHAT and CDR2 FQNNGV come from the germline V gene. The CDR3 region is CASSSETDRLIGTQYF.

Considering frequency, this clonotype is medium-sized. The CDR3 protein is CSAAPGQVSYGYTF. The rearrangement joins TRBV20-1 to TRBJ1-2; there is no DNA to check the TCRdb D call of TRBD1. From germline, CDR1 is DFQATT and CDR2 SNEGSKA (reference sequence). The CDR3 consists of 14 residues.

The CDR3 region is CAIRGDRGDFDEQFF. J is TRBJ2-1 and V is TRBV10-3; TCRdb's D gene call, TRBD1, goes unchecked for lack of DNA. This CDR3 region has 15 residues. Germline V lookup: CDR1 ENHRY, CDR2 SYGVKD.

The rearrangement links TRBV7-9 to TRBJ1-3; TCRdb selects TRBD1, and the lack of DNA leaves this call unchecked. The CDR3 has 15 residues. Germline lookup yields CDR1 SEHNR and CDR2 FQNEAQ (reference sequence). CDR3 region: CASRSGPSSGNTIYF.

V usage is TRBV7-9 and J usage is TRBJ2-2; TCRdb outputs TRBD1, but without DNA this stays unchecked. The CDR3 contains 16 residues. In germline, CDR1 is SEHNR, CDR2 FQNEAQ (reference sequence). The chain's CDR3 is CASSPRTGLDTGELFF.

The CDR3 is CASSFPISARSSTDTQYF. The chain links TRBV7-2 to TRBJ2-3; without DNA, the TCRdb call of TRBD1 cannot be checked. Per the germline V gene, CDR1 is SGHTA and CDR2 is FQGNSA. The CDR3 totals 18 residues.

This chain joins TRBV7-2 and TRBJ2-7; the D call of TRBD1 rests on TCRdb alone, since no DNA is present to check it. The CDR3 is made up of 18 amino acids. Germline V gene sequence: CDR1 SGHTA, CDR2 FQGNSA. CDR3 sequence reads: CASSLAGADGGVLGEQYF.

The V gene is TRBV2, the J gene TRBJ2-7; without DNA, the TCRdb call of TRBD1 cannot be checked. The CDR3 totals 13 residues. Germline loops: CDR1 SNHLY, CDR2 FYNNEI. The CDR3 sequence: CAIPGQGLHEQYF.

The chain uses TRBV5-6 and TRBJ2-1; TCRdb's D call of TRBD2 is untestable without DNA. Per germline, CDR1 SGHDT and CDR2 YYEEEE. The length of the CDR3 is 17 residues. The CDR3 reads CASSLVLTSGSGNEQFF.

The chain carries TRBV4-3 and TRBJ2-7; as DNA is missing, the TRBD2 call by TCRdb cannot be tested. The CDR3 contains 14 residues. Per the germline V gene, CDR1 is LGHNA and CDR2 is YSLEER. The CDR3 sequence: CASGQDKRTYEQYF.

CDR3 amino acids: CSARLGDYGYTF. The V and J genes are TRBV20-1 and TRBJ1-2; with no DNA, the TCRdb D assignment of TRBD1 cannot be verified. CDR1 is DFQATT and CDR2 is SNEGSKA in the germline V gene (reference sequence). CDR3 size: 12 residues.

This CDR3 reads CSARDQGYEQYF. The chain uses TRBV20-1 and TRBJ2-7. This CDR3 is built from 12 residues. CDR1 and CDR2 from the germline V gene are DFQATT and SNEGSKA (reference sequence).

V gene TRBV20-1 combines with J gene TRBJ2-7; TCRdb's D gene call, TRBD2, goes unchecked for lack of DNA. The CDR3 length is 13 residues. Per the germline V gene, CDR1 is DFQATT and CDR2 is SNEGSKA (reference sequence). This CDR3 is CSARDRESGEQYF.

The rearrangement links TRBV3-1 to TRBJ2-5; without DNA, the TCRdb call of TRBD1 cannot be checked. CDR3 length: 15 amino acids. Per the germline V gene, CDR1 is LGHDT and CDR2 is YNNKEL (reference sequence). CDR3 amino acids: CASSAPLIDQETQYF.

The V gene is TRBV27, the J gene TRBJ2-5; with no DNA, the TCRdb D assignment of TRBD2 cannot be verified. This CDR3 region has 15 residues. The germline CDR1 and CDR2 sequences are MNHEY and SMNVEV (reference sequence). The CDR3 is CASSLSLGLRETQYF.

The chain has TRBV6-6 and TRBJ2-7; TCRdb calls TRBD1, which cannot be checked without DNA. The CDR3 runs 15 residues. Germline CDR1 MNHNY, CDR2 SVGAGI (reference sequence). The CDR3 protein is CASSFTGTGTLGQYF.

This rearrangement joins TRBV10-3 to TRBJ2-7. The CDR3 runs to 14 residues. Germline V lookup: CDR1 ENHRY, CDR2 SYGVKD. CDR3 amino acids: CAISGTQGTYEQYF.

The chain has TRBV7-6 and TRBJ2-5; TCRdb's D call of TRBD1 is untestable without DNA. From germline, CDR1 is SGHVS and CDR2 FNYEAQ. The CDR3 is made up of 13 amino acids. CDR3 in amino acids: CASSLGAGETQYF.

The rearrangement joins TRBV29-1 to TRBJ2-7. Germline V gene sequence: CDR1 SQVTM, CDR2 ANQGSEA. The CDR3 contains 11 residues. Here the CDR3 reads CSVVLPYEQYF.

The chain recombines TRBV7-3 with TRBJ2-3; without DNA, the TCRdb call of TRBD1 cannot be checked. Germline V gene lookup returns CDR1 SGHTA and CDR2 FQGTGA. The CDR3 is 13 amino acids. CDR3 region: CASSRQLTDTQYF.

This sequence joins TRBV4-1 and TRBJ2-7; the D gene TCRdb calls, TRBD1, cannot be checked with no DNA. The germline gives CDR1 MGHRA, CDR2 YSYEKL. The CDR3 is 14 residues long. The CDR3 loop is CASSQPGTGYEQYF.

The chain recombines TRBV7-9 with TRBJ2-3; absent DNA, TCRdb's TRBD1 call cannot be checked. The CDR3 runs 15 residues. CDR1 and CDR2 (germline): SEHNR, FQNEAQ (reference sequence). The CDR3 reads CASSRRGQGADTQYF.

The chain has TRBV11-2 and TRBJ2-5; TCRdb reports TRBD1, a call that lacks DNA to check it against. The germline CDR1 and CDR2 sequences are SGHAT and FQNNGV. This CDR3 spans 14 amino acids. The CDR3 loop reads CASSPRDMQETQYF.

The genes are TRBV7-8 and TRBJ2-1. The CDR3 has 15 residues. The germline V gene encodes CDR1 SGHVS and CDR2 FQNEAQ. CDR3 sequence reads: CASSLALADPNEQFF.